This TCR beta chain is from a study of blood T cell repertoires in COVID-19. Study as a whole: Collection of acute and convalescent COVID-19 samples took place in the United States, Italy and Spain.

Per the original methods: Quantification of nucleated cells was approximated via reference gene primer amplification. Some clones are missing from TCRdb's copy, which holds only in-frame ones; the method was immunoSEQ multiplex PCR. V and J calls and clone size are copied from that table; D and trimming were computed from the DNA. This repertoire shows about 140,000 clones, about 90% found once; its top ten account for 1.5%. Trimming cost V 5 bases and J 1 base; bases outside gene matches: 6. The germline gives CDR1 SGHVS, CDR2 FNYEAQ. CDR3 size: 15 residues. This chain connects TRBV7-6 to TRBJ1-1, with 8 positions matching TRBD1. Sequences were obtained from peripheral blood. The receptor's source is a woman aged 60-75 years with acute or convalescent COVID-19. The chain's CDR3 is CASSQRQGANTEAFF. CDR3 DNA: TGTGCCAGCAGCCAGCGTCAGGGGGCGAACACTGAAGCTTTCTTT.